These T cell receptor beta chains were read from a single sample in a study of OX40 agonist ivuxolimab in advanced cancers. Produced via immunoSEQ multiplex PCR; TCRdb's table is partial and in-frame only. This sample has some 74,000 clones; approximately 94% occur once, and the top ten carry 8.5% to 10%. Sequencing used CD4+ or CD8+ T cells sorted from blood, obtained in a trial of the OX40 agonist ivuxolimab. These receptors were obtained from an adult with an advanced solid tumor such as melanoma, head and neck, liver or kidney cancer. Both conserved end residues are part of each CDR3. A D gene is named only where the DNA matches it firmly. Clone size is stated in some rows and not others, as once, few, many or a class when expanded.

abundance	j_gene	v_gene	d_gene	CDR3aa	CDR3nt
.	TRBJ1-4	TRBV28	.	CASSSIRGHEKLFF	TGTGCCAGCAGTTCGATCAGGGGCCATGAAAAACTGTTTTTT
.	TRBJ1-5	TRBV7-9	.	CASSASNQPQHF	TGTGCCAGCAGCGCCTCAAATCAGCCCCAGCATTTT
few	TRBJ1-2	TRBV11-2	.	CASSTGRYGYTF	TGTGCCAGCAGCACAGGGCGCTATGGCTACACCTTC
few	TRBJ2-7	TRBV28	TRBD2	CASRNLAGGTYEQYF	TGTGCCAGCAGGAATCTAGCGGGGGGGACTTACGAGCAGTACTTC
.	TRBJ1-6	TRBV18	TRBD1	CASSPGQGINNSPLHF	TGTGCCAGCTCACCGGGACAGGGGATAAATAATTCACCCCTCCACTTT
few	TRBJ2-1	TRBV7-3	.	CASSLFPGNEQFF	TGTGCCAGCAGCTTATTTCCGGGCAATGAGCAGTTCTTC
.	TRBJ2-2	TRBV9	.	CASSLNPGELFF	TGTGCCAGCAGCTTGAACCCCGGGGAGCTGTTTTTT
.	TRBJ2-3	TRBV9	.	CASSVDGTSTDTQYF	TGTGCCAGCAGCGTAGATGGGACTAGCACAGATACGCAGTATTTT
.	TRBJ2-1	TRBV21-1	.	CASLRSSYNEQFF	TGTGCCAGCCTCAGAAGCTCCTACAATGAGCAGTTCTTC
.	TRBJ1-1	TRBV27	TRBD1	CASSFQGANTEAFF	TGTGCCAGCAGTTTTCAGGGGGCGAACACTGAAGCTTTCTTT
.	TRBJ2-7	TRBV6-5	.	CASSYVAYEQYF	TGTGCCAGCAGTTACGTGGCATACGAGCAGTACTTC
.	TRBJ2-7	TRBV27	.	CASSSSYEQYF	TGTGCCAGCAGTTCCTCCTACGAGCAGTACTTC
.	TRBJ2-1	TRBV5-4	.	CASSLSDGEQFF	TGTGCCAGCAGCTTATCGGACGGTGAGCAGTTCTTC
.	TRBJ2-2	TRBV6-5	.	CASSSATSRTGELFF	TGTGCCAGCAGTTCGGCGACTAGTCGCACCGGGGAGCTGTTTTTT
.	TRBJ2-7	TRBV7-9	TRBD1	CATSQGGAEQYF	TGTGCCACGTCACAGGGGGGAGCCGAGCAGTACTTC
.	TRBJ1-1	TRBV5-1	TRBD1	CASSGKQGIGTEAFF	TGCGCCAGCAGCGGTAAACAGGGGATTGGCACTGAAGCTTTCTTT
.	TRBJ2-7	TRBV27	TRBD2	CASSWAGGHEYEQYF	TGTGCCAGCAGTTGGGCGGGGGGGCATGAATACGAGCAGTACTTC
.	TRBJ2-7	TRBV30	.	CAWRRADSYEQYF	TGTGCCTGGAGACGAGCAGACTCCTACGAGCAGTACTTC
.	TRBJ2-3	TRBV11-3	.	CASSSELVPDTQYF	TGTGCCAGCAGCTCCGAACTAGTTCCAGATACGCAGTATTTT
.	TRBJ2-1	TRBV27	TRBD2	CASAWTSGDREQFF	TGTGCCAGCGCTTGGACTAGCGGGGACAGGGAGCAGTTCTTC
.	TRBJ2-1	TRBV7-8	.	CASTSHPPNEQFF	TGTGCCAGCACCTCCCACCCGCCCAATGAGCAGTTCTTC
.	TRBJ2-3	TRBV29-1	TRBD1	CSVAWTGATDTQYF	TGCAGCGTTGCCTGGACAGGGGCCACAGATACGCAGTATTTT